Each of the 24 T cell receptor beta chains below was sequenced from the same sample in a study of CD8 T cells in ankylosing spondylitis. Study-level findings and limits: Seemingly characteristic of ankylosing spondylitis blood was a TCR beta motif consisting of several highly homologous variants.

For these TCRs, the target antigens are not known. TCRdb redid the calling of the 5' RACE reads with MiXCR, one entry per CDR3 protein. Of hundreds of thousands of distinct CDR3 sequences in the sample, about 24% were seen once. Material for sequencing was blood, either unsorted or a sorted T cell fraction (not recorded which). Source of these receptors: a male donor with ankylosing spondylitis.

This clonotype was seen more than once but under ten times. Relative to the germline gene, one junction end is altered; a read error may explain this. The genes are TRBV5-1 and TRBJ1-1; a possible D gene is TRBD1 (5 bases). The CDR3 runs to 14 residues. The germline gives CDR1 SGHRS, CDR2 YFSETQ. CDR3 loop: CASSLVGGSTEAFF. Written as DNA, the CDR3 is TGTGCCAGCAGTTTAGTTGGGGGGAGCACTGAAGCTTTCTTT.

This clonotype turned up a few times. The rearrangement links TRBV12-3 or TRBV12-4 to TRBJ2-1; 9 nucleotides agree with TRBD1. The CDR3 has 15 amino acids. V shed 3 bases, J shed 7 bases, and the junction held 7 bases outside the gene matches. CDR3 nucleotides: TGTGCCAGCAGTTTCAGGACAGGGGATAGGAATGAGCAGTTCTTC. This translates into CASSFRTGDRNEQFF.

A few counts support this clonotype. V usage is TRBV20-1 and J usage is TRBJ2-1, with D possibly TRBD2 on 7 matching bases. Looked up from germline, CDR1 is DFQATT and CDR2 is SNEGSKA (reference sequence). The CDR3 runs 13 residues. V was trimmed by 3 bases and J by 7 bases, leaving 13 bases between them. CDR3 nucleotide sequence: TGCAGTGCTAGGGGAGGGGGAAAGAATGAGCAGTTCTTC. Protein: CSARGGGKNEQFF.

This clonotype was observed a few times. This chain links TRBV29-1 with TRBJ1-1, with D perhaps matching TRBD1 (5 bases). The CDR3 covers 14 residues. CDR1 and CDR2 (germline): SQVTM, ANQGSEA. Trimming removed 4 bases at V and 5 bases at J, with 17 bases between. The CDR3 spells CSVAVGAGWTEAFF. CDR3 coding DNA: TGCAGCGTTGCTGTGGGAGCAGGGTGGACTGAAGCTTTCTTT.

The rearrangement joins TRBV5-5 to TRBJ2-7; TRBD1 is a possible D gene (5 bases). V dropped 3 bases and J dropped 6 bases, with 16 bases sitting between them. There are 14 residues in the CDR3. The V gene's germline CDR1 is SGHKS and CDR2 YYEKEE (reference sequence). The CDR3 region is CASSSLKGASEQYV. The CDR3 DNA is TGTGCCAGCAGCTCCCTCAAAGGGGCCTCCGAGCAGTACGTC.

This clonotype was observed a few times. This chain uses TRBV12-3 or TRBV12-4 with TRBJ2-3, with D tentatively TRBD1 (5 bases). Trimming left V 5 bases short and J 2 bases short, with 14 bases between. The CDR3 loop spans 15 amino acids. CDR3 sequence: CASSLHQGNTDTQYF. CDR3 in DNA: TGTGCCAGCAGTCTCCACCAGGGAAACACAGATACGCAGTATTTT.

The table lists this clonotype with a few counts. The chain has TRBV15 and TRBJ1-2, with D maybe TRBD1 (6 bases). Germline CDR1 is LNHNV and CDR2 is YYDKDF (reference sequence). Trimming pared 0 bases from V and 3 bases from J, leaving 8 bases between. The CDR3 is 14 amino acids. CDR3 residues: CATSRDRGDYGYTF. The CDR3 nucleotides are TGTGCCACCAGCAGAGATAGGGGGGACTATGGCTACACCTTC.

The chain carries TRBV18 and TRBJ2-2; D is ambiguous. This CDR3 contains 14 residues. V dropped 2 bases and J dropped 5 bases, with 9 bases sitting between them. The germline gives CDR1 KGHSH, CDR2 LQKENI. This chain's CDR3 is CASSPTSDTGELFF. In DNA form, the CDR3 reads TGTGCCAGCTCACCAACGTCCGATACCGGGGAGCTGTTTTTT. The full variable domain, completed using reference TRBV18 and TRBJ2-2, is NAGVMQNPRHLVRRRGQEARLRCSPMKGHSHVYWYRQLPEEGLKFMVYLQKENIIDESGMPKERFSAEFPKEGPSILRIQQVVRGDSAAYFCASSPTSDTGELFFGEGSRLTVL.

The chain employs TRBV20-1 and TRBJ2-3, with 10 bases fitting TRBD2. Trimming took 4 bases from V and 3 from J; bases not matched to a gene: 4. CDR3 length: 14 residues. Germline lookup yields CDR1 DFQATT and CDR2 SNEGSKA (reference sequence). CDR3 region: CSATPSGRTDTQYF. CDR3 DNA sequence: TGCAGTGCTACCCCTAGCGGGAGAACAGATACGCAGTATTTT.

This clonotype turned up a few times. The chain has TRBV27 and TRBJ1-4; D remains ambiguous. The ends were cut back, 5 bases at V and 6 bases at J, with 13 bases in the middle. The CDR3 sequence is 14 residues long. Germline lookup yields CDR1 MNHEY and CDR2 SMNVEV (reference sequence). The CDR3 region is CASSPRRADEKLFF. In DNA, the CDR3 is TGTGCCAGCAGTCCACGAAGGGCGGATGAAAAACTGTTTTTT. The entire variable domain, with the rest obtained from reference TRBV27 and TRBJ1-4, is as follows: EAQVTQNPRYLITVTGKKLTVTCSQNMNHEYMSWYRQDPGLGLRQIYYSMNVEVTDKGDVPEGYKVSRKEKRNFPLILESPSPNQTSLYFCASSPRRADEKLFFGSGTQLSVL.

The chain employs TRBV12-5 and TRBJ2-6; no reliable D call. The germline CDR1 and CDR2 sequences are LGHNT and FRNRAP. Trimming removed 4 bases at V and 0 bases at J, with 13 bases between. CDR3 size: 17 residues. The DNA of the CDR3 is TGTGCTAGTGGTTCGCGACACCTAGTCTCTGGGGCCAACGTCCTGACTTTC. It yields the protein CASGSRHLVSGANVLTF.

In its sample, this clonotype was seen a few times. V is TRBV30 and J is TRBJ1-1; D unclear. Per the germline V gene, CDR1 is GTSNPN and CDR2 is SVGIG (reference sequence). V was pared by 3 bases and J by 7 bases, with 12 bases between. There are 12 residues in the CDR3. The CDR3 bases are TGTGCCTGGAGGGAATTCCGTAGTGAAGCTTTCTTT. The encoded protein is CAWREFRSEAFF.

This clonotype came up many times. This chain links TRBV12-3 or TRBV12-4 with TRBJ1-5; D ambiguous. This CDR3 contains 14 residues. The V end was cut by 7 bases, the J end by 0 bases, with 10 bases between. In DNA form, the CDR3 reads TGTGCCAGCAAAGGGCAGAATAGCAATCAGCCCCAGCATTTT. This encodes CASKGQNSNQPQHF.

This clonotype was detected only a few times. CDR3 sequence (DNA): TGTGCCAGCTCAACTGATGGGACGGGGGGTCAGCCCCAGCATTTT. As protein: CASSTDGTGGQPQHF. The rearrangement joins TRBV18 to TRBJ1-5; tentatively, D is TRBD1 (5 bases). CDR3 size: 15 residues. Trimming took 5 bases from V and 6 from J, leaving 17 bases between them. The germline V gene encodes CDR1 KGHSH and CDR2 LQKENI.

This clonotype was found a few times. The CDR3 DNA follows: TGTGCCAGCAGCTGGGGGGGCGGGAGAGCTGACTACGAGCAGTACTTC. The encoded protein is CASSWGGGRADYEQYF. This rearrangement joins TRBV7-9 to TRBJ2-7, with D possibly matching TRBD2 (7 bases). The germline CDR1 and CDR2 sequences are SEHNR and FQNEAQ (reference sequence). V gave up 4 bases and J gave up 3 bases, with 19 bases separating them. The CDR3 runs 16 residues.

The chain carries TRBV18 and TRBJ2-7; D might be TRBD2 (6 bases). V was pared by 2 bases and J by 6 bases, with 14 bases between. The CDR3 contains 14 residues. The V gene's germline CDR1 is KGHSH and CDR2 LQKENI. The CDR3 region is CASSPGGDTAEQYF. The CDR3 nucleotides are TGTGCCAGCTCACCAGGAGGGGATACAGCCGAGCAGTACTTC.

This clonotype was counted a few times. CDR3 sequence reads: CASSLGTGSNSPLHF. Written as DNA, the CDR3 is TGCGCCAGCAGCTTGGGAACAGGGAGTAATTCACCCCTCCACTTT. The chain uses TRBV5-1 and TRBJ1-6, with D possibly TRBD1 on 6 matching bases. The V and J ends lost 0 bases and 6 bases respectively, with 10 bases between them. From germline, CDR1 is SGHRS and CDR2 YFSETQ. The CDR3 length is 15 residues.

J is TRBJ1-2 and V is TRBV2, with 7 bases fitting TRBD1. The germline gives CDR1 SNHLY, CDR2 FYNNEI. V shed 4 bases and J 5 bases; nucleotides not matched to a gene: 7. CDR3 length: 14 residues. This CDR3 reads CASSGPGTEYGYTF. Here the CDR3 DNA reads TGTGCCAGCAGTGGACCCGGGACAGAGTATGGCTACACCTTC. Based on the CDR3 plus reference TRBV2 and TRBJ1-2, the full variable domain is EPEVTQTPSHQVTQMGQEVILRCVPISNHLYFYWYRQILGQKVEFLVSFYNNEISEKSEIFDDQFSVERPDGSNFTLKIRSTKLEDSAMYFCASSGPGTEYGYTFGSGTRLTVV.

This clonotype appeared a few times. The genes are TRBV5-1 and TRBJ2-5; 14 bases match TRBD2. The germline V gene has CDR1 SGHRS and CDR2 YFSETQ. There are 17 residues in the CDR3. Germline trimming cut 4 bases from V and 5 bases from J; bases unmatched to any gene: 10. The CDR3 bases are TGCGCCAGCAGCCCGAGTCTGGGACTAGCGGGAGAGGAGACCCAGTACTTC. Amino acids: CASSPSLGLAGEETQYF.

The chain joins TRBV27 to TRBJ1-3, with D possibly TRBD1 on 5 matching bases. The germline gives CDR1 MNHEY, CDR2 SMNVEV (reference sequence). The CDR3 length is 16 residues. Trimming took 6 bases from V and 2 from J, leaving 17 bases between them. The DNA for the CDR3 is TGTGCCAGCAGCCTAAAGGCCCCAGGGACTGGAAACACCATATATTTT. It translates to CASSLKAPGTGNTIYF.

The chain's CDR3 is CASSLGRERETQYF. CDR3 sequence (DNA): TGTGCCAGCAGCTTAGGACGGGAGAGGGAGACCCAGTACTTC. V is TRBV7-2 and J is TRBJ2-5, with D possibly matching TRBD2 (6 bases). In germline, CDR1 is SGHTA, CDR2 FQGNSA. The CDR3 totals 14 residues. With 1 base removed from V and 5 bases from J, the gap between germline ends came to 11 bases. The variable domain in full, completed from reference TRBV7-2 and TRBJ2-5, reads GAGVSQSPSNKVTEKGKDVELRCDPISGHTALYWYRQSLGQGLEFLIYFQGNSAPDKSGLPSDRFSAERTGGSVSTLTIQRTQQEDSAVYLCASSLGRERETQYFGPGTRLLVL.

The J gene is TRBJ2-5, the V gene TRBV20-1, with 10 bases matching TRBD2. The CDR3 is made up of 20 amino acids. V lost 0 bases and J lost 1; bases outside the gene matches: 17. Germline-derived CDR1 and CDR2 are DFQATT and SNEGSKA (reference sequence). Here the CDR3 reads CSARDETTSGKYLFQETQYF. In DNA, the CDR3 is TGCAGTGCTAGAGATGAGACCACTAGCGGGAAGTACCTGTTCCAAGAGACCCAGTACTTC.

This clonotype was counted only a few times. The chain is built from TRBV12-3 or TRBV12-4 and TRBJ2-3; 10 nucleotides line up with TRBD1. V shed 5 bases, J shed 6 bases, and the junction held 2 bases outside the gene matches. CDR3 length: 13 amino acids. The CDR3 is CASSRTGGDTQYF. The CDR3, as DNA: TGTGCCAGCAGTCGGACAGGGGGGGATACGCAGTATTTT.

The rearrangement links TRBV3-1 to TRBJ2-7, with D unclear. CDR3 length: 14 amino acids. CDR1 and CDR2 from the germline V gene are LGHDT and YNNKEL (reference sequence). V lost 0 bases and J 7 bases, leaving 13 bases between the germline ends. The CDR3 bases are TGTGCCAGCAGCCAAGATTCGACCTCTCGGGAGCAGTACTTC. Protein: CASSQDSTSREQYF.